Listed below are T cell receptor beta chains from one sample, sequenced in a study of shared clonotypes between healthy human individuals. This table comes from immunoSEQ multiplex PCR, and its TCRdb copy is limited to in-frame clones, with some not included. This table holds over a million clones, roughly 97% found once. The sample taken for sequencing was naive CD4+ T cells sorted from blood. These receptor sequences come from a man younger than 45 in good health. CDR3s include the opening cysteine and the closing phenylalanine or tryptophan. The D gene is left open where the match is weak. For some rows the clone size is stated as once, few or many, or as a class when expanded; others skip it.

cdr3_aa: CAISDGTFAEAFF
cdr3_nt: TGTGCCATCAGTGATGGGACATTTGCTGAAGCTTTCTTT
v_call: TRBV10-3
j_call: TRBJ1-1
d_call: -
clone_size: -

cdr3_aa: CASSLALGGTEAFF
cdr3_nt: TGTGCCAGCAGCTTAGCCCTCGGGGGCACTGAAGCTTTCTTT
v_call: TRBV7-9
j_call: TRBJ1-1
d_call: -
clone_size: once

cdr3_aa: CASSQDAGTVAYEQYF
cdr3_nt: TGCGCCAGCAGCCAAGATGCCGGGACGGTGGCCTACGAGCAGTACTTC
v_call: TRBV4-1
j_call: TRBJ2-7
d_call: -
clone_size: -

cdr3_aa: CASSLATVRTEAFF
cdr3_nt: TGTGCCAGCAGCTTGGCCACCGTCCGGACTGAAGCTTTCTTT
v_call: TRBV5-3
j_call: TRBJ1-1
d_call: -
clone_size: -

cdr3_aa: CAWSAQPLGVGTEQFF
cdr3_nt: TGTGCCTGGAGTGCCCAACCACTAGGTGTGGGGACTGAGCAGTTCTTC
v_call: TRBV30
j_call: TRBJ2-1
d_call: -
clone_size: -

cdr3_aa: CAISPVQQNSGNTIYF
cdr3_nt: TGTGCCATCAGTCCTGTGCAACAGAACTCTGGAAACACCATATATTTT
v_call: TRBV10-3
j_call: TRBJ1-3
d_call: -
clone_size: -

cdr3_aa: CASSQTGGRETQYF
cdr3_nt: TGTGCCAGCAGTCAGACAGGGGGCCGAGAGACCCAGTACTTC
v_call: TRBV27
j_call: TRBJ2-5
d_call: TRBD1
clone_size: -

cdr3_aa: CAIRGQGSYEQYF
cdr3_nt: TGTGCCATCAGGGGACAGGGGTCGTACGAGCAGTACTTC
v_call: TRBV10-3
j_call: TRBJ2-7
d_call: TRBD1
clone_size: -

cdr3_aa: CATHQGASGANVLTF
cdr3_nt: TGTGCCACCCACCAGGGGGCTAGTGGGGCCAACGTCCTGACTTTC
v_call: TRBV19
j_call: TRBJ2-6
d_call: TRBD1
clone_size: -

cdr3_aa: CASSQDGVASSETQYF
cdr3_nt: TGTGCCAGCAGCCAAGATGGAGTGGCTAGTTCAGAGACCCAGTACTTC
v_call: TRBV4-2
j_call: TRBJ2-5
d_call: -
clone_size: -

cdr3_aa: CASSSPGRGGETQYF
cdr3_nt: TGTGCCAGCAGCTCCCCGGGCCGGGGAGGGGAGACCCAGTACTTC
v_call: TRBV5-5
j_call: TRBJ2-5
d_call: TRBD2
clone_size: -

cdr3_aa: CASSDSPVEPQHF
cdr3_nt: TGTGCCAGCAGTGATTCCCCCGTGGAGCCCCAGCATTTT
v_call: TRBV2
j_call: TRBJ1-5
d_call: -
clone_size: -

cdr3_aa: CAWRQTRVNYGYTF
cdr3_nt: TGTGCCTGGAGGCAAACGCGGGTTAACTATGGCTACACCTTC
v_call: TRBV30
j_call: TRBJ1-2
d_call: -
clone_size: -

cdr3_aa: CASSRLDGYEQYF
cdr3_nt: TGTGCCAGCTCACGTCTCGACGGCTACGAGCAGTACTTC
v_call: TRBV18
j_call: TRBJ2-7
d_call: -
clone_size: -